This T cell receptor beta chain was recorded in a study of regulatory T cells in long-lasting Graves disease (dated by TCRdb to the early 2020s). Describing the broader study: To count as having persistent Graves' disease, a patient had to have received antithyroid drug treatment for over 5 years with TSH receptor autoantibodies remaining persistently positive. This study used TCR sequencing and RNA sequencing of peripheral blood to compare persistent Graves' disease patients against newly diagnosed Graves' disease patients. The study was conducted in China and was registered as a clinical trial. A total of roughly 35 samples underwent TCR sequencing: about 13 from persistent and about 20 from newly diagnosed Graves' disease patients. Antithyroid drugs had been taken for approximately ten years on average by persistent Graves' disease patients in the clinical cohort.

Interpreted using the paper, the time point label stands for: persistent/refractory GD, antithyroid drugs over 5 years with positive TRAb. RNA was extracted from PBMCs in TRIzol for both TCR sequencing and RNA sequencing. Graves' disease was diagnosed according to American Thyroid Association guidelines. The patients came from an endocrinology department in Xi'an, China. Each patient gave 9 to 10 milliliters of peripheral blood, collected in an EDTA anticoagulant tube. Ficoll Paque Plus density gradient separation was used to isolate PBMCs, and no further T cell sorting was performed. An Agilent 2100 Bioanalyzer and agarose gel were used to assess RNA quality, and a NanoDrop 2000 was used to measure RNA concentration. Libraries came from multiplex PCR. This sample was sequenced with an Illumina HiSeq 4000. To build TCR beta libraries, CDR3 regions were amplified by Arm-PCR using iRepertoire HTBI primers. Gel purification was performed on PCR products prior to sequencing. Processing in the source paper ran as follows. Across samples, 62 TRBV and roughly 13 TRBJ segments were identified and used for gene usage analysis of CDR3 amino acid clonotypes. COPE and FqMerger were used to merge the filtered high-quality paired reads into contigs. BLAST was used to align contigs to IMGT TRBV, TRBD and TRBJ reference genes, with CDR3 defined following IMGT. Any clonotype with a frequency above 0.1% was classified as a highly expanded clone. Shannon entropy was used to measure repertoire diversity, and the Gini coefficient was used to measure V-J evenness. Clonotypes shared by more than one individual were considered public. TCRdb reworked the public reads: Q25 trimming with fastp, MiXCR clone assembly, productive beta chains retained. Every distinct CDR3 protein forms one entry, paired with its most common genes and DNA. The V and J calls here are based on TCRdb, not the publication. The sample profile shows 300,000 to 500,000 distinct CDR3 sequences; less than 25% of them were found once. The ten largest clones represent around 21% of the sample.

CDR3 length: 15 amino acids, cysteine to phenylalanine. The read is trimmed to its CDR3 DNA, 45 bases read in frame from base 1. Based on the germline V gene, the CDR1 and CDR2 sequences are SGHDT and YYEEEE. Trimming at the junction amounts to 2 bases on V and 10 bases on J, and the germline ends lie 16 bases apart. What the work shows at the level of the full study, not this receptor alone: Only the TCR beta chain was sequenced and analyzed. Peripheral blood alone was examined, since thyroid tissue, which constituted the primary lesion, could not be accessed. Persistent Graves' disease patients showed lower TCR Shannon entropy and fewer highly expanded clones than newly diagnosed patients, suggesting clonal expansion. As a limitation, the authors acknowledged that the small sample size may reduce accuracy. TRBV28, TRBJ1-2 and TRBJ2-5 were preferentially used in persistent disease, while TRBV20-1 and TRBJ2-1 were favored in newly diagnosed disease. Persistent patients shared more public clonotypes among themselves (around 3,000) than newly diagnosed patients did (approximately 870).

As for this clonotype: No cognate antigen has been identified for it. Per-base qualities were not stored, and no clone one base away is much larger.

The TCR originated in a female donor with Graves disease. The V and J genes are TRBV5-6 and TRBJ1-6; the D gene is perhaps TRBD1, from 5 matching bases. The sequenced sample was peripheral blood mononuclear cells (PBMCs), obtained when the disease was refractory, from a patient treated with antithyroid drugs. In nucleotides, the sequence is TGTGCCAGCAGCTTTGGTTCAGGGAGGTGGTCACCCCTCCACTTT. Its protein is CASSFGSGRWSPLHF.